This T cell receptor (beta chain) was recorded in a study of radiation and T cells in renal cell carcinoma. Profiling relied on immunoSEQ multiplex PCR, and the TCRdb table lists in-frame clones only, not all of them. This table has 24,000 or so clones, 58% appearing once. Treatment noted: treatment-naive control, cytoreductive nephrectomy. CDR1 MGHRA and CDR2 YSYEKL come from the germline V gene. The CDR3 is made up of 14 amino acids. V gave up 2 bases and J gave up 0 bases, with 5 bases separating them. Sequencing was performed on tumor tissue, taken from a patient whose treatment was nephrectomy without radiotherapy. The V gene is TRBV4-1, the J gene TRBJ1-5; D is undetermined. The clonotype was recovered from a man aged 35-49 years with renal cell carcinoma. This CDR3 is CASSQPNSNQPQHF. The DNA for the CDR3 is TGCGCCAGCAGCCAACCGAATAGCAATCAGCCCCAGCATTTT.